This TCR beta chain was recovered during a study of shared clonotypes between healthy human individuals (dated by TCRdb to 2020 to 2021). The study in broad terms: A few men and a couple of women, aged 18 to 49 years, made up the cohort. For each donor, three plates each were used for CD4 naive and CD4 memory, two plates were used for CD8 naive, and one plate was used for CD8 memory. To estimate repertoire size and how much clonotypes are shared between individuals, the study performed deep sequencing of blood TCR repertoires from 4 to 6 healthy adults. To increase sequencing depth and limit assay-specific biases, TCR repertoire library preparation and sequencing were carried out by different laboratories using diverse techniques. Each donor's leukapheresis produced roughly between about 0.9 and 9.5 billion PBMCs. Study-level results and caveats: Sampling was restricted to blood, and TCR repertoires in tissue are likely to differ from TCR repertoires in blood. Rarefaction of sorted-subset datasets indicated incomplete sequencing despite the large sequencing depth. Clonotypes shared by all four sorted-subset donors showed higher generation probabilities than non-shared clonotypes. Across a handful of donors, around 5% of naive CD4, more than 3% of naive CD8, 2% to 2.5% of memory CD4, and roughly 0.41% of memory CD8 clonotypes were shared. Naive subsets generally had larger estimated clonotype richness than memory subsets did. The small number of donors limited the genetic and exposure-history diversity represented. Pairwise subsampling indicated that sequencing depth was expected to affect the degree of clonotype sharing among donors.

To note about this clone: There is no known antigen for this receptor. No base-level quality is on record; no much larger clone is a single base apart.

For the CD8 naive samples, CD45RO-negative cells were positively selected for CCR7, yielding a CD45RA+CCR7+ population from which TemRA cells were excluded. Donors were healthy HIV-negative adults with no recently reported acute infections or vaccinations. All donors were Caucasian adults living in Nashville, Tennessee, USA. After blood collection by leukapheresis, PBMCs were isolated using Ficoll-Histopaque density gradient centrifugation and then cryopreserved in the vapor phase of liquid nitrogen. Analytical flow cytometry was used to check the purity and quantity of every magnetically sorted T cell population. Each sorted fraction had its genomic DNA isolated and then quantified by UV absorbance on a Nanodrop 2000c. Using the deep immunoSEQ assay, TCR CDR3 regions were amplified from genomic DNA by multiplex PCR. Extracted genomic DNA from each cell subset was spread evenly across all wells of several immunoSEQ 96-well plates, with each plate serving as a replicate. For sorted subsets, 200 ng of genomic DNA, equivalent to some 30,000 T cell genomes, went into each replicate PCR. The purified libraries were quantified using a Qubit 3.0 fluorometer, sized with a Bioanalyzer 2100, and then quantified again using the KAPA Library Quantification kit. Every immunoSEQ 96-well plate was sequenced on a dedicated single-read 150-cycle Illumina NextSeq 550 flow cell. Per the authors' processing: Because the immunoSEQ output held only junctional sequences and lacked quality scores, the filtering could not match the filtering applied to full-length reads. To assign V/J genes and CDR3, sequences were annotated using PyIR, a Python wrapper for IgBLAST v1.9, with IMGT germline references. Reads were filtered out if the reads had weak V/J assignments (E-value above 1e-6), no CDR3, stop codons, out-of-frame junctions, or ambiguous translated residues. V3J clonotypes were defined by identical inferred V gene, J gene, and CDR3 amino acid sequence. The percentage overlap between two repertoires was calculated by dividing the number of shared unique clonotypes by the size of the smaller repertoire. Repertoire richness was assessed with RTK rarefaction, the Chao1 estimator, and Recon v2.1 estimates of unobserved clonotypes. OLGA was used to compute generation probabilities for all TCRbeta clonotypes that the gDNA method yielded from a few donors. What TCRdb holds here is the immuneACCESS table cut down to in-frame rearrangements. Part of the clones is not present; checked against another copy, under half of the missing clones reflect an unresolved V gene, and the others are unexplained. V and J calls and clone size are copied from that table; D and trimming were computed from the DNA. Here the sample has some 2,000,000 clones; roughly 94% occur a single time. The ten largest clones capture around 1.1% of the sample.

The CDR3, from cysteine to phenylalanine, totals 15 residues. The DNA shown is the 45-base CDR3, in frame from base 1. Sequences MNHEY (CDR1) and SMNVEV (CDR2) are obtained from the germline V gene (reference sequence). The junction shows trimming of 8 bases on V and 1 base on J, plus 12 bases between the germline ends. The sequence derives from a man aged 18 to 29 in good health. The sequenced sample consisted of naive CD8+ T cells sorted from blood. The sample's cell subset or site label is to be understood as: CD45RA+CCR7+. This chain joins TRBV27 to TRBJ1-6; confidence is insufficient to name the D gene. In nucleotides, the sequence is TGTGCCAGCGCGCCCTCAATGTCCTATAATTCACCCCTCCACTTT. This yields the protein CASAPSMSYNSPLHF.